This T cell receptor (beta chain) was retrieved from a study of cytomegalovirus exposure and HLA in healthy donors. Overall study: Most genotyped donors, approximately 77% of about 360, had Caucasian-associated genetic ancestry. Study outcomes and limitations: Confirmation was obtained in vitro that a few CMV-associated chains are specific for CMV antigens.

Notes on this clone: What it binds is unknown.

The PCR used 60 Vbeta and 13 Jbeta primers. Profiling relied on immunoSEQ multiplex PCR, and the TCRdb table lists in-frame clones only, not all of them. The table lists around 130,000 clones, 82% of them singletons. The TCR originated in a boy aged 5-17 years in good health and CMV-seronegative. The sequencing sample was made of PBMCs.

CDR3 DNA sequence: TGTGCCAGCAGTGTAGCTTCCGGGACAGGGGTCAATAGCAATCAGCCCCAGCATTTT. Protein sequence: CASSVASGTGVNSNQPQHF. The J gene is TRBJ1-5, the V gene TRBV6-1; 10 nucleotides agree with TRBD1. Germline CDR1 reads MNHNS; CDR2 reads SASEGT. This CDR3 is built from 19 residues. J was trimmed by 0 bases and V by 4 bases; bases with no gene match: 12.